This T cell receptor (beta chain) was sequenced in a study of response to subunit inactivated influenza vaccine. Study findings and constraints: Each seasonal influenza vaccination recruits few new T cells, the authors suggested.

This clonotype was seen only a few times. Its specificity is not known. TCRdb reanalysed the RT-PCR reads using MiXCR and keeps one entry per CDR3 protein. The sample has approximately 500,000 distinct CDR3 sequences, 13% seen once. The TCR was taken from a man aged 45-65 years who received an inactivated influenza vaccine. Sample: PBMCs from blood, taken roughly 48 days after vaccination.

As DNA, the CDR3 is TGTGCCAGCAGTTTCGGACAGGGGCATCAGCCCCAGCATTTT. Protein sequence: CASSFGQGHQPQHF. The rearrangement uses TRBV12-3 or TRBV12-4 and TRBJ1-5, with 9 bases that match TRBD1. The CDR3 has 14 amino acids. V trimming: 3 bases; J trimming: 5 bases; junction bases outside the gene matches: 2.